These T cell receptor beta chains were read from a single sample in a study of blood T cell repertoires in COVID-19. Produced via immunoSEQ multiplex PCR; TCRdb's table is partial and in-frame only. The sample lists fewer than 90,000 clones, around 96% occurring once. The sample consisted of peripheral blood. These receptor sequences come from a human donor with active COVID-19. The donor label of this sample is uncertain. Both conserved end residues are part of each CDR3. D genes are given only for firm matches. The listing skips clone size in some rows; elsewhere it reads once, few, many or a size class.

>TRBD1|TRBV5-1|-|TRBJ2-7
CASGTGQVNYEQYF
TGCGCCAGCGGAACAGGACAGGTCAACTACGAGCAGTACTTC
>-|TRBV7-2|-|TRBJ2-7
CASSLGLTSYEQYF
TGTGCCAGCAGCTTAGGGCTCACCTCCTACGAGCAGTACTTC
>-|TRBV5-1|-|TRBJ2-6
CASSYSTSGANVLTF
TGCGCCAGCAGCTACAGTACTTCTGGGGCCAACGTCCTGACTTTC
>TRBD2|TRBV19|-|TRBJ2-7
CASSTTGTSVYEQYF
TGTGCCAGTAGTACTACCGGGACTAGCGTTTACGAGCAGTACTTC
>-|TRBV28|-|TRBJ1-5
CASSLRREEQPQHF
TGTGCCAGCAGTTTGCGTCGGGAGGAACAGCCCCAGCATTTT
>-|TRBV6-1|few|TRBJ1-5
CASSEALLDPFGEPQHF
TGTGCCAGCAGTGAAGCGCTATTGGACCCCTTCGGGGAGCCCCAGCATTTT
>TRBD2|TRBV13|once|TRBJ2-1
CASSSPILAGGYSYNEQFF
TGTGCCAGCAGCTCCCCAATACTAGCGGGGGGCTACTCCTACAATGAGCAGTTCTTC
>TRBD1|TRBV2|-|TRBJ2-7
CASRLTGAEEQYF
TGTGCCAGCAGACTCACAGGGGCAGAGGAGCAGTACTTC
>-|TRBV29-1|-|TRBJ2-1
CSVVAGKSYNEQFF
TGCAGCGTTGTGGCAGGGAAAAGCTACAATGAGCAGTTCTTC
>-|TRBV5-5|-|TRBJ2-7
CASTTPGQAYEQYF
TGTGCCAGCACCACGCCGGGACAAGCCTACGAGCAGTACTTC
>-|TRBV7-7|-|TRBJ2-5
CASSSLKGDLETQYF
TGTGCCAGCAGCTCACTGAAGGGGGATTTGGAGACCCAGTACTTC
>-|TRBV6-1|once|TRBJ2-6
CASSGGGQGAGANVLTF
TGTGCCAGCAGTGGGGGGGGCCAGGGTGCTGGGGCCAACGTCCTGACTTTC
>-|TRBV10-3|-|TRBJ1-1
CAISAVGGLNTEAFF
TGTGCCATCAGTGCCGTCGGGGGTCTGAACACTGAAGCTTTCTTT
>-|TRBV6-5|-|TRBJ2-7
CATSQNLLNEQYF
TGTGCCACCAGCCAAAATCTTCTAAACGAGCAGTACTTC
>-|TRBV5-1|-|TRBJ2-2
CASSLQGYLTGELFF
TGCGCCAGCAGCCTACAGGGTTACTTGACCGGGGAGCTGTTTTTT
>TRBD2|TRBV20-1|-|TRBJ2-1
CSASPSRRGVDEQFF
TGCAGTGCTAGTCCCAGCCGCCGGGGGGTCGATGAGCAGTTCTTC
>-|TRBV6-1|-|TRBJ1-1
CASRYETGNTEAFF
TGTGCCAGCAGATACGAGACGGGGAACACTGAAGCTTTCTTT
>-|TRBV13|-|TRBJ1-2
CASSASTLTGAGIGYTF
TGTGCCAGCAGCGCCTCAACCTTGACAGGTGCAGGAATTGGCTACACCTTC
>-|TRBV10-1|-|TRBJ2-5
CASSGTPQETQYF
TGCGCCAGCAGTGGGACTCCTCAAGAGACCCAGTACTTC
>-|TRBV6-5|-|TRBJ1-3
CASSYRGDPGNTIYF
TGTGCCAGCAGTTACCGGGGGGACCCTGGAAACACCATATATTTT
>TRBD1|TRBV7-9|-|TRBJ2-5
CASSPGAGGRETQYF
TGTGCCAGCAGCCCGGGGGCAGGGGGCAGAGAGACCCAGTACTTC
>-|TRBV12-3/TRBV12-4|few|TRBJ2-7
CASSQGTIYEQYF
TGTGCCAGCAGTCAGGGCACCATCTACGAGCAGTACTTC
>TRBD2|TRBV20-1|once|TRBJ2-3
CSASGLAGDTQYF
TGCAGTGCTAGTGGACTAGCGGGGGATACGCAGTATTTT
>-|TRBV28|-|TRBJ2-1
CASSTISSSYNEQFF
TGTGCCAGCAGTACCATATCGAGCTCCTACAATGAGCAGTTCTTC
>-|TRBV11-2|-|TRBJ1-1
CASSSRYYLNTEAFF
TGTGCCAGCAGCTCCAGGTATTATCTGAACACTGAAGCTTTCTTT
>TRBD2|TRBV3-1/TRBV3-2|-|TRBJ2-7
CASSPQLAVHEQYF
TGTGCCAGCAGCCCCCAGCTAGCGGTCCACGAGCAGTACTTC
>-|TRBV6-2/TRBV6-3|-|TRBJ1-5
CASSYSYGSPFFDQPQHF
TGTGCCAGCAGTTACTCGTACGGTAGCCCTTTCTTTGATCAGCCCCAGCATTTT
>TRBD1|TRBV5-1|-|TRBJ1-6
CASSLTGNYNSPLHF
TGCGCCAGCAGCCTGACAGGGAACTATAATTCACCCCTCCACTTT
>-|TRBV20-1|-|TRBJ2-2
CSAQGTGELFF
TGCAGTGCTCAGGGCACCGGGGAGCTGTTTTTT
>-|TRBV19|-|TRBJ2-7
CASSIDFPRAYEQYF
TGTGCCAGTAGTATAGATTTCCCCAGGGCCTACGAGCAGTACTTC
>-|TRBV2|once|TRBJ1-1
CASSDLTVWNTEAFF
TGTGCCAGCAGTGACCTCACGGTATGGAACACTGAAGCTTTCTTT
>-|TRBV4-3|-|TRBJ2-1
CASSQEFVAGGSSYNEQFF
TGCGCCAGCAGCCAAGAATTTGTGGCCGGAGGGAGCTCCTACAATGAGCAGTTCTTC
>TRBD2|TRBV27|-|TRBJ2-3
CASSWVGGVKRNTQYF
TGTGCCAGCAGTTGGGTGGGAGGGGTGAAGAGGAATACGCAGTATTTT
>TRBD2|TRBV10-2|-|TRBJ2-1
CASSGLAETENEQFF
TGCGCCAGCAGCGGACTAGCGGAGACAGAGAATGAGCAGTTCTTC
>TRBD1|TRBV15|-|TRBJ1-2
CATSTRTGATYGYTF
TGTGCCACCAGCACCCGGACAGGAGCCACGTATGGCTACACCTTC
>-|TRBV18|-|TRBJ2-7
CASSDRNYEQYF
TGTGCCAGCTCAGACAGGAATTACGAGCAGTACTTC
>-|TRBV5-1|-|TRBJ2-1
CASSLSYGDTYNEQFF
TGCGCCAGCAGCTTAAGTTACGGGGATACCTACAATGAGCAGTTCTTC
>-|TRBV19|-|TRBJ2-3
CASTPITGSTDTQYF
TGTGCCAGTACACCTATAACAGGTTCCACAGATACGCAGTATTTT
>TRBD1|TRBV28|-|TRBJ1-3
CASSWTGVDTIYF
TGTGCCAGCAGTTGGACAGGGGTAGACACCATATATTTT
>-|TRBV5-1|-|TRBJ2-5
CASSLYSDYQETQYF
TGCGCCAGCAGCTTGTATTCAGACTACCAAGAGACCCAGTACTTC
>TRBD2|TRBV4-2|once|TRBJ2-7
CASSQPKLAGGGEQYF
TGTGCCAGCAGCCAACCTAAACTAGCGGGGGGTGGTGAGCAGTACTTC
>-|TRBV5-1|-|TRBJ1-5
CASSLAGSSNQPQHF
TGCGCCAGCAGCTTGGCGGGGTCTAGCAATCAGCCCCAGCATTTT
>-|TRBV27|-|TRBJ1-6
CASSPQGSSYNSPLHF
TGTGCCAGCAGTCCCCAAGGGAGCTCCTATAATTCACCCCTCCACTTT
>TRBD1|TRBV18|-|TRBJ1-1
CASSPRQGRYTEAFF
TGTGCCAGCTCACCCAGACAGGGGAGGTACACTGAAGCTTTCTTT
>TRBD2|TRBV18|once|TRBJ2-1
CASSPLGGRSNEQFF
TGTGCCAGCTCACCTTTGGGCGGGAGGTCGAATGAGCAGTTCTTC
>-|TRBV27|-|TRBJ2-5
CASSLSGGLSETQYF
TGTGCCAGCAGTTTATCGGGGGGGCTTTCAGAGACCCAGTACTTC
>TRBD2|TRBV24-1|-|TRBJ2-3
CATSDPSGGTDTQYF
TGTGCCACCAGTGATCCAAGCGGGGGCACAGATACGCAGTATTTT
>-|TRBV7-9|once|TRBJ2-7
CASSPPGGRTYEQYF
TGTGCCAGCAGCCCCCCGGGGGGCCGAACCTACGAGCAGTACTTC
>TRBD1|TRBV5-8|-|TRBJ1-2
CASSDRDRGNYGYTF
TGTGCCAGCAGCGATCGGGACAGGGGGAACTATGGCTACACCTTC
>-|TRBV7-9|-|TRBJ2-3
CASSFGDLNTDTQYF
TGTGCCAGCAGCTTCGGGGACTTAAACACAGATACGCAGTATTTT